This T cell receptor (beta chain) is drawn from a study of blood T cell repertoires in COVID-19. Turning to the study itself: The United States, Italy and Spain were the sources of the acute and convalescent COVID-19 samples. PBMCs, B-cell-depleted T cells, or T cells provided the cDNA or gDNA that made up the material.

The CDR3 loop spans 13 amino acids. The germline V gene encodes CDR1 KGHSH and CDR2 LQKENI. V lost 4 bases, J lost 5 bases, and 11 bases lay in between. Authors' analysis steps: Counts of nucleated cells, estimated from reference gene primer amplification, were obtained. Repertoires were generated with immunoSEQ multiplex PCR, while TCRdb's copy carries only in-frame clones and drops some. Clone size and the V and J calls come from that table; the DNA yielded D and trimming. In the table there are about 300,000 clones, around 88% of which are singletons. The V gene is TRBV18, the J gene TRBJ1-1; D not resolved. The sequence came from a woman aged 25 to 39 who had recovered from COVID-19. The sequenced sample was peripheral blood. The CDR3 DNA is TGTGCCAGCTCACGGGGTAGGGAGACTGAAGCTTTCTTT. Translation: CASSRGRETEAFF.